The 32 T cell receptor beta chains presented below share a single source sample, sequenced in a study of blood T cell repertoires in COVID-19. Generated by immunoSEQ multiplex PCR, the TCRdb table keeps only in-frame clones and is missing some. The data hold nearly 350,000 clones, with over 70% observed a single time. Material for sequencing was peripheral blood. The receptor source for this set is a man between 25 and 39 years old with active or convalescent COVID-19.

This chain links TRBV24-1 with TRBJ2-5; 7 bases fit TRBD1. Germline CDR1 reads KGHDR; CDR2 reads SFDVKD. V gave up 3 bases and J gave up 1 base; unmatched junction bases: 7. The CDR3 spans 16 residues. In nucleotides, the CDR3 is TGTGCCACCAGTGATGGACAGGTTGACCTCCAAGAGACCCAGTACTTC. Protein sequence: CATSDGQVDLQETQYF.

This chain joins TRBV9 and TRBJ1-2; no firm D call. Trimming stripped 0 bases from V and 5 bases from J, with 5 bases between. The CDR3 contains 12 residues. Germline V gene lookup returns CDR1 SGDLS and CDR2 YYNGEE. The CDR3 loop reads CASSVEAYGYTF. The CDR3 DNA is TGTGCCAGCAGCGTAGAAGCTTATGGCTACACCTTC.

The genes are TRBV27 and TRBJ2-5; 13 bases match TRBD2. This CDR3 spans 16 amino acids. Trimming at V came to 4 bases and at J to 5 bases, leaving 7 bases not matched to a gene. Germline CDR1 is MNHEY and CDR2 is SMNVEV (reference sequence). This CDR3 reads CASSSFRLAGGETQYF. The CDR3 DNA follows: TGTGCCAGCAGTTCCTTCAGACTAGCGGGAGGTGAGACCCAGTACTTC.

This rearrangement joins TRBV19 to TRBJ2-2; 7 bases map to TRBD1. There are 16 residues in the CDR3. J gave up 4 bases and V 5 bases, and 10 bases lay outside the gene matches. The germline V gene encodes CDR1 LNHDA and CDR2 SQIVND (reference sequence). CDR3 sequence (DNA): TGTGCCAGTAGTCGCTCACAGGGGTCAGGCACCGGGGAGCTGTTTTTT. Protein sequence: CASSRSQGSGTGELFF.

The chain has TRBV19 and TRBJ1-5; D is possibly TRBD1 (6 bases). Per germline, CDR1 LNHDA and CDR2 SQIVND (reference sequence). This CDR3 region has 17 residues. V was trimmed by 3 bases and J by 2 bases, leaving 17 bases between them. CDR3 sequence: CASSMPLDRLGNQPQHF. For the CDR3, the DNA is TGTGCCAGTAGTATGCCCCTCGACAGGTTGGGCAATCAGCCCCAGCATTTT.

The CDR3 DNA is TGTGCCAGCAGTTACTTAAATTCACCCCTCCACTTT. It translates to CASSYLNSPLHF. This chain uses TRBV6-2 or TRBV6-3 with TRBJ1-6; D is unclear. CDR1 and CDR2 (germline): MNHEY, SVGEGT. Trimming removed 1 base from V and 7 bases from J, with 2 bases in between. The CDR3 has 12 residues.

The V gene is TRBV12-3 or TRBV12-4, the J gene TRBJ2-5, with D perhaps TRBD1 (6 bases). This CDR3 contains 13 residues. V was cut by 5 bases and J by 4 bases, with 11 bases left in between. CDR3 amino acids: CASSPGTSETQYF. CDR3 coding DNA: TGTGCCAGCAGTCCCGGGACATCAGAGACCCAGTACTTC.

This clone was seen once. The genes are TRBV7-2 and TRBJ1-2; D remains ambiguous. The germline gives CDR1 SGHTA, CDR2 FQGNSA. Trimming left V 1 base short and J 6 bases short, with 9 bases between. CDR3 length: 13 amino acids. CDR3 region: CASSLVGENGYTF. CDR3 DNA sequence: TGTGCCAGCAGCTTAGTTGGGGAGAATGGCTACACCTTC.

The CDR3 coding sequence is TGTGCCAGCAGCTTACGGGGGGGCCCATCCTACAATGAGCAGTTCTTC. Translating gives CASSLRGGPSYNEQFF. This sequence joins TRBV11-3 and TRBJ2-1; TRBD2 matches at 8 bases. The germline V gene has CDR1 SGHNT and CDR2 YENEEA. V was clipped by 2 bases and J by 1 base; unmatched bases: 4. The CDR3 is 16 amino acids.

The rearrangement links TRBV6-5 to TRBJ1-4; a weak D match, TRBD1 (6 bases). Deletions cut 5 bases from V and 7 bases from J, with 17 bases between. In germline, CDR1 is MNHEY, CDR2 SVGAGI. CDR3 length: 15 amino acids. CDR3 loop: CASSNHRDDSEKLFF. Written as DNA, the CDR3 is TGTGCCAGCAGTAACCACAGGGACGATAGTGAAAAACTGTTTTTT.

This chain joins TRBV9 and TRBJ2-2; maybe TRBD1 (5 bases). V gave up 4 bases and J gave up 0 bases, with 13 bases separating them. This CDR3 is 16 amino acids long. Germline V gives CDR1 SGDLS, CDR2 YYNGEE. CDR3 sequence: CASSTWTNANTGELFF. The DNA for the CDR3 is TGTGCCAGCAGCACCTGGACAAACGCGAACACCGGGGAGCTGTTTTTT.

This chain connects TRBV3-1 (or the pseudogene TRBV3-2) to TRBJ2-2; D possibly corresponds to TRBD2 (5 bases). This CDR3 has 16 amino acids. Germline loops: CDR1 LGHDT, CDR2 YNNKEL (reference sequence). The V and J ends lost 4 bases and 4 bases respectively, with 16 bases between them. The chain's CDR3 is CASSPLGRGGTGELFF. The CDR3 DNA reads TGTGCCAGCAGCCCCCTAGGCCGGGGTGGCACCGGGGAGCTGTTTTTT.

The chain joins TRBV12-3 or TRBV12-4 to TRBJ2-7; D remains unclear. The ends were cut back, 1 base at V and 5 bases at J, with 9 bases in the middle. CDR3 size: 13 residues. CDR3 coding DNA: TGTGCCAGCAGTTTAGGCCTTCGGGACGAGCAGTACTTC. Translating it yields CASSLGLRDEQYF.

The chain couples TRBV11-2 to TRBJ2-5, with TRBD2 identical over 10 bases. The CDR3 is 14 amino acids. Germline V CDR1 and CDR2: SGHAT, FQNNGV. J gave up 5 bases and V 3 bases, and 3 bases lay outside the gene matches. The DNA for the CDR3 is TGTGCCAGCAGCTTGAGGACTAGCGGCGAGACCCAGTACTTC. Encoded protein: CASSLRTSGETQYF.

The chain employs TRBV18 and TRBJ2-7; D is perhaps TRBD1 (6 bases). CDR1 KGHSH and CDR2 LQKENI come from the germline V gene. Trimming removed 3 bases from V and 2 bases from J, with 14 bases in between. The CDR3 runs 15 residues. In DNA, the CDR3 is TGTGCCAGCTCACCGGCCCCGACAGGTGCCTACGAGCAGTACTTC. It is translated as CASSPAPTGAYEQYF.

The chain recombines TRBV7-9 with TRBJ2-1; the D gene is possibly TRBD1 (5 bases). V dropped 7 bases and J dropped 0 bases, with 10 bases sitting between them. The CDR3 sequence is 14 residues long. Germline CDR1 is SEHNR and CDR2 is FQNEAQ (reference sequence). DNA of the CDR3: TGTGCCAGCACCTCAACAGGCTCCTACAATGAGCAGTTCTTC. As protein: CASTSTGSYNEQFF.

The chain carries TRBV5-1 and TRBJ1-3; weak D call: TRBD1 (6 bases). CDR3 length: 16 residues. CDR1 and CDR2 from the germline V gene are SGHRS and YFSETQ. Trimming removed 4 bases at V and 0 bases at J, with 14 bases between. For the CDR3, the DNA is TGCGCCAGCAGCCCTCAGGGGATTAGCTCTGGAAACACCATATATTTT. It codes for CASSPQGISSGNTIYF.

The V call is TRBV28, the J call TRBJ2-7; 10 bases are shared with TRBD1. The CDR3 has 15 amino acids. Looked up from germline, CDR1 is MDHEN and CDR2 is SYDVKM. The V and J ends lost 5 bases and 2 bases, in that order; junction bases with no gene match: 6. Here the CDR3 reads CASSPRTGGTYEQYF. CDR3 sequence (DNA): TGTGCCAGCAGTCCTAGGACAGGGGGGACCTACGAGCAGTACTTC. Looking up the rest from reference TRBV28 and TRBJ2-7 gives the full variable domain: DVKVTQSSRYLVKRTGEKVFLECVQDMDHENMFWYRQDPGLGLRLIYFSYDVKMKEKGDIPEGYSVSREKKERFSLILESASTNQTSMYLCASSPRTGGTYEQYFGPGTRLTVT.

This clone has just a few counts. The rearrangement joins TRBV27 to TRBJ2-7, with a possible D match to TRBD1 (5 bases). CDR3 length equals 17 residues. CDR1 MNHEY and CDR2 SMNVEV come from the germline V gene (reference sequence). Deletions cut 4 bases from V and 4 bases from J, with 23 bases between. The CDR3 DNA reads TGTGCCAGCAGTTCGTGGCCTTTGGCAGGGAAGCGTTACGAGCAGTACTTC. It yields the protein CASSSWPLAGKRYEQYF.

The rearrangement uses TRBV20-1 and TRBJ2-7; 9 bases are shared with TRBD2. Per germline, CDR1 DFQATT and CDR2 SNEGSKA (reference sequence). The CDR3 runs to 15 residues. J lost 4 bases, V lost 3 bases, and 10 bases had no gene match. CDR3: CSASLPGLATYEQYF. CDR3 nucleotides: TGCAGTGCTAGTCTTCCGGGACTAGCTACTTACGAGCAGTACTTC.

The CDR3 DNA reads as TGTGCCAGCAGCCCCGGACTAGCGGATCTCTACAATGAGCAGTTCTTC. Protein: CASSPGLADLYNEQFF. V and J are TRBV9 and TRBJ2-1, with 10 bases lining up with TRBD2. CDR1 is SGDLS and CDR2 is YYNGEE in the germline V gene. The CDR3 loop spans 16 amino acids. Trimming at V came to 4 bases and at J to 3 bases, leaving 7 bases not matched to a gene.

DNA of the CDR3: TGCGCCAGCAGCCAAGATGAACTAGGCGAGCAGTACTTC. Encoded protein: CASSQDELGEQYF. The chain couples TRBV4-1 to TRBJ2-7; a possible D gene is TRBD2 (5 bases). The CDR3 length is 13 residues. Trimming took off 0 bases at V and 6 bases at J, with 9 bases between the two ends. The germline V gene has CDR1 MGHRA and CDR2 YSYEKL.

This sequence joins TRBV5-1 and TRBJ2-1; a weak D match, TRBD2 (6 bases). The V gene lost 0 bases and the J gene lost 3 bases, with 28 bases spanning the gap. This CDR3 is built from 21 residues. The germline CDR1 and CDR2 sequences are SGHRS and YFSETQ. The CDR3 nucleotides read TGCGCCAGCAGCTTGGCGTCCGGGCAGAGGAGGGGTCAATCTTTCTACAATGAGCAGTTCTTC. Its protein product is CASSLASGQRRGQSFYNEQFF.

The count of this clone is one. The chain carries TRBV7-3 and TRBJ1-2; D may be TRBD1 (5 bases). V was clipped by 2 bases and J by 2 bases, with 9 bases between them. The CDR3 is made up of 14 amino acids. Germline V gives CDR1 SGHTA, CDR2 FQGTGA. CDR3 nucleotide sequence: TGTGCCAGCAGCTTAGGGCAGGGCAACTATGGCTACACCTTC. Its translation: CASSLGQGNYGYTF.

This chain joins TRBV5-8 and TRBJ1-1, with TRBD1 as a possible D gene (5 bases). This CDR3 region has 12 residues. In germline, CDR1 is SGHTS, CDR2 YDEGEE. Trimming stripped 5 bases from V and 8 bases from J, with 13 bases between. In nucleotides, the CDR3 is TGTGCCAGCAGGCTCCGGGACTTAGAAGCTTTCTTT. This translates into CASRLRDLEAFF.

The chain employs TRBV19 and TRBJ2-6; D might be TRBD2 (6 bases). V shed 4 bases and J shed 4 bases, with 17 bases lying between them. The CDR3 is 17 amino acids. The germline gives CDR1 LNHDA, CDR2 SQIVND (reference sequence). CDR3: CASSSADPGAGANVLTF. DNA of the CDR3: TGTGCCAGTAGTAGCGCAGATCCGGGAGCCGGGGCCAACGTCCTGACTTTC.

This clone was picked up one time. This chain links TRBV6-1 with TRBJ2-5; 10 bases line up with TRBD2. This CDR3 is built from 17 residues. V shed 3 bases and J 4 bases; nucleotides not matched to a gene: 11. Per the germline V gene, CDR1 is MNHNS and CDR2 is SASEGT. CDR3 nucleotide sequence: TGTGCCAGCAGTGAGCCCAGGACTAGCGGCTTTAGAGAGACCCAGTACTTC. The encoded protein is CASSEPRTSGFRETQYF.

CDR3 loop: CASSPPGLNEQYF. For the CDR3, the DNA is TGTGCCAGCAGCCCCCCGGGACTGAACGAGCAGTACTTC. The genes are TRBV11-1 and TRBJ2-7; D might be TRBD2 (6 bases). CDR3 length: 13 amino acids. Germline V gene data show CDR1 as SGHAT and CDR2 as FQDESV (reference sequence). The V gene lost 5 bases and the J gene lost 5 bases, with 13 bases spanning the gap.

The chain employs TRBV28 and TRBJ2-3, with 7 bases identical to TRBD2. CDR3 length: 16 amino acids. In germline, CDR1 is MDHEN, CDR2 SYDVKM. V lost 3 bases, J lost 2 bases, and 8 bases stayed unmatched. The CDR3 sequence is CASSFMGLPLTDTQYF. CDR3 bases: TGTGCCAGCAGTTTCATGGGACTACCCCTCACAGATACGCAGTATTTT. The whole variable domain, remainder taken from reference TRBV28 and TRBJ2-3, is DVKVTQSSRYLVKRTGEKVFLECVQDMDHENMFWYRQDPGLGLRLIYFSYDVKMKEKGDIPEGYSVSREKKERFSLILESASTNQTSMYLCASSFMGLPLTDTQYFGPGTRLTVL.

This chain connects TRBV15 to TRBJ2-1; the match to TRBD2 covers 9 bases. With 1 base clipped from V and 6 bases from J, the junction kept 7 bases outside the gene matches. This CDR3 spans 16 amino acids. The germline V gene encodes CDR1 LNHNV and CDR2 YYDKDF (reference sequence). DNA for the CDR3: TGTGCCACCAGCAGAGTACTAGCGGGCCTTCTCAATGAGCAGTTCTTC. Its translation: CATSRVLAGLLNEQFF.

This clone was picked up one time. This sequence joins TRBV28 and TRBJ1-4; 8 bases are shared with TRBD1. Looked up from germline, CDR1 is MDHEN and CDR2 is SYDVKM. CDR3 length: 16 amino acids. With 1 base clipped from V and 3 bases from J, the junction kept 4 bases outside the gene matches. CDR3 nucleotide sequence: TGTGCCAGCAGTTTATCAGGGGGCTTGGCTAATGAAAAACTGTTTTTT. Encoded protein: CASSLSGGLANEKLFF.

The V call is TRBV5-1, the J call TRBJ2-6; 10 nucleotides match TRBD2. The CDR3 consists of 18 residues. V lost 1 base to trimming and J lost 0 bases; unmatched junction nucleotides: 4. Germline values: CDR1 SGHRS, CDR2 YFSETQ. The CDR3 DNA is TGCGCCAGCAGCTTGATAGCGGGGGGAAGCTCTGGGGCCAACGTCCTGACTTTC. This sequence encodes CASSLIAGGSSGANVLTF.